This T cell receptor beta chain was profiled in a study of neurological immune-mediated disorders. This clonotype was detected only a few times. Its specificity is not known. Findings of the study overall: A possible signature appeared as one related-CDR3 cluster, in which phylogenetic grouping placed the repertoires of 18 of 34 multiple sclerosis patients.

V lost 1 base and J 3 bases, leaving 10 bases between the germline ends. The CDR3 contains 14 residues. With 10-nucleotide random UMIs, 5'RACE was used to make the cDNA. TCRdb re-derived calls from the 5' RACE reads in MiXCR, one entry per CDR3 protein. The data contain about 50,000 distinct CDR3 sequences, 3% to 4% of them seen just once; the ten biggest clones take up over 5%. The sample was PBMCs. J is TRBJ2-7 and V is TRBV12-3 or TRBV12-4, with a weak D call TRBD2 (5 bases). The sequence was obtained from a man aged 35 to 55 with multiple sclerosis. The CDR3 is CASSLGGPDYEQYF. The CDR3 nucleotides read TGTGCCAGCAGTTTAGGAGGGCCGGACTACGAGCAGTACTTC.